One and the same sample provided the 17 T cell receptor beta chains below, sequenced in a study of T-cell memory formation after mild COVID-19. TCRdb itself ran the 5' RACE reads through MiXCR, one entry per CDR3 protein. The data contain about 310,000 distinct CDR3 sequences, roughly 15% of them singletons. Sequencing was done on a sample of PBMCs or a T cell subset sorted from them (not recorded which). Every receptor here comes from a young man who had mild COVID-19 (a few samples of this study predate the infection). Cell type and time point are not known.

This chain uses TRBV29-1 with TRBJ2-2; 10 bases match TRBD1. The V gene's germline CDR1 is SQVTM and CDR2 ANQGSEA. This CDR3 comprises 14 residues. V trimming: 4 bases; J trimming: 5 bases; junction bases outside the gene matches: 4. The CDR3 bases are TGCAGCGTTGGAGGGACAGGGGTGACCGGGGAGCTGTTTTTT. This sequence encodes CSVGGTGVTGELFF.

The sample holds a few counts of this clonotype. CDR3 nucleotide sequence: TGTGCCAGCAGCCCCCTGGGTCTCCAAGAGACCCAGTACTTC. Its translation is CASSPLGLQETQYF. The chain is built from TRBV11-2 and TRBJ2-5; D not resolved. Trimming stripped 5 bases from V and 1 base from J, with 11 bases between. The CDR3 is 14 amino acids. Germline V gene data show CDR1 as SGHAT and CDR2 as FQNNGV.

This clonotype was counted many times. The CDR3 nucleotides are TGTGCCAGCAGCCTAGCGGGGGGGCCCGATGAGCAGTTCTTC. Protein product: CASSLAGGPDEQFF. The chain recombines TRBV2 with TRBJ2-1; 12 bases map to TRBD2. The CDR3 sequence is 14 residues long. J was trimmed by 8 bases and V by 6 bases; bases with no gene match: 5. Germline V gives CDR1 SNHLY, CDR2 FYNNEI.

This clonotype was seen only a few times. The CDR3 region has the DNA TGTGCCAGCAGCCAAGTTGCCCAGTCCTACGAGCAGTACTTC. Translated, it gives CASSQVAQSYEQYF. V and J are TRBV3-1 and TRBJ2-7; D unresolved. The germline V gene has CDR1 LGHDT and CDR2 YNNKEL (reference sequence). Trimming took 1 base from V and 1 from J, leaving 8 bases between them. The CDR3 spans 14 residues.

Only a few counts were recorded for this clonotype. Compared with germline, one end of the junction differs, possibly owing to a read error. The CDR3 DNA follows: TGCGCCAGCACCCCGCCCGGACTAATTGCCACCGGGGAGCTTTTTTTT. This sequence encodes CASTPPGLIATGELFF. The chain carries TRBV5-1 and TRBJ2-2; weak D call: TRBD2 (6 bases). Germline loops: CDR1 SGHRS, CDR2 YFSETQ. This CDR3 is built from 16 residues.

This clonotype was recorded at least ten times. This chain joins TRBV3-1 and TRBJ1-1; D unresolved. Germline-derived CDR1 and CDR2 are LGHDT and YNNKEL (reference sequence). The CDR3 contains 16 residues. The germline V and J ends were trimmed by 1 base and 1 base, with 13 bases remaining between them. The CDR3 DNA reads as TGTGCCAGCAGCCAAGGATTCTTACAGCCGAACACTGAAGCTTTCTTT. It translates to CASSQGFLQPNTEAFF.

The chain joins TRBV6-5 to TRBJ1-5; D is undetermined. In germline, CDR1 is MNHEY, CDR2 SVGAGI. V was cut by 7 bases and J by 4 bases, with 5 bases left in between. This CDR3 has 11 residues. Written as DNA, the CDR3 is TGTGCCAGCACTACAAATCAGCCCCAGCATTTT. Translation: CASTTNQPQHF.

This clonotype has more than one count but fewer than ten. This chain joins TRBV7-2 and TRBJ2-4; maybe TRBD1 (6 bases). CDR3 size: 13 residues. V dropped 3 bases and J dropped 4 bases, with 7 bases sitting between them. CDR1 is SGHTA and CDR2 is FQGNSA in the germline V gene. The CDR3 DNA reads as TGTGCCAGCAGCTTGGACAGAAAAAACATTCAGTACTTC. Translated, it gives CASSLDRKNIQYF.

There are many counts of this clonotype. The rearrangement joins TRBV20-1 to TRBJ2-1; 7 nucleotides match TRBD2. Germline CDR1 reads DFQATT; CDR2 reads SNEGSKA (reference sequence). The CDR3 spans 14 residues. Trimming at V came to 6 bases and at J to 5 bases, leaving 10 bases not matched to a gene. This chain's CDR3 is CSALGGGGHNEQFF. CDR3 coding DNA: TGCAGTGCCCTCGGCGGGGGAGGCCACAATGAGCAGTTCTTC.

This clonotype has only one observation. The chain has TRBV20-1 and TRBJ2-7; D possibly uses TRBD1 or TRBD2 (7 bases each). This CDR3 has 15 residues. The V and J ends lost 4 bases and 3 bases respectively, with 19 bases between them. CDR1 is DFQATT and CDR2 is SNEGSKA in the germline V gene (reference sequence). This CDR3 is CSATPGEGAGYEQYF. CDR3 coding DNA: TGCAGTGCTACCCCCGGGGAGGGGGCGGGCTACGAGCAGTACTTC.

This clonotype has more than one count but fewer than ten. V gene TRBV12-3 or TRBV12-4 combines with J gene TRBJ1-4, with no clear D. The CDR3 has 14 residues. Trimming pared 6 bases from V and 6 bases from J, leaving 14 bases between. The CDR3 is CASSPAALDEKLFF. The CDR3 nucleotides read TGTGCCAGCAGCCCCGCGGCTTTGGATGAAAAACTGTTTTTT.

This clonotype showed up just a few times. This sequence joins TRBV28 and TRBJ2-4, with a possible D match to TRBD1 (7 bases). The CDR3 consists of 17 residues. The V gene's germline CDR1 is MDHEN and CDR2 SYDVKM. Trimming left V 6 bases short and J 1 base short, with 19 bases between. CDR3 sequence (DNA): TGTGCCAGCAGCCCAGGGGGGTGGGTCACCGCCAAAAACATTCAGTACTTC. Translation gives CASSPGGWVTAKNIQYF.

This clonotype came up a few times. The V gene is TRBV5-5, the J gene TRBJ1-6, with D perhaps TRBD1 (6 bases). V gave up 0 bases and J gave up 4 bases, with 8 bases separating them. Germline loops: CDR1 SGHKS, CDR2 YYEKEE (reference sequence). The length of the CDR3 is 15 residues. CDR3: CASSLAGAYNSPLHF. CDR3 nucleotides: TGTGCCAGCAGCTTGGCGGGGGCATATAATTCACCCCTCCACTTT. The entire variable domain, with the rest obtained from reference TRBV5-5 and TRBJ1-6, is as follows: DAGVTQSPTHLIKTRGQQVTLRCSPISGHKSVSWYQQVLGQGPQFIFQYYEKEERGRGNFPDRFSARQFPNYSSELNVNALLLGDSALYLCASSLAGAYNSPLHFGNGTRLTVT.

This clonotype was picked up a small number of times. The chain is built from TRBV7-9 and TRBJ2-1; the match to TRBD1 covers 9 bases. Looked up from germline, CDR1 is SEHNR and CDR2 is FQNEAQ (reference sequence). V gave up 7 bases and J gave up 6 bases; unmatched junction bases: 10. CDR3 length: 15 residues. CDR3 sequence (DNA): TGTGCCAGCAATGTTGGGACAGGGCGCTTCAATGAGCAGTTCTTC. Translated, it gives CASNVGTGRFNEQFF.

This clonotype was observed at least ten times. V usage is TRBV6-5 and J usage is TRBJ2-2; a weak D match, TRBD1 (6 bases). Trimming took off 5 bases at V and 5 bases at J, with 15 bases between the two ends. From germline, CDR1 is MNHEY and CDR2 SVGAGI. The CDR3 is 15 amino acids. CDR3 sequence reads: CASSPEGGWTGELFF. The DNA of the CDR3 is TGTGCCAGCAGTCCTGAAGGGGGTTGGACCGGGGAGCTGTTTTTT.

The rearrangement links TRBV6-5 to TRBJ1-1; 7 nucleotides match TRBD1. V shed 6 bases and J 5 bases; nucleotides not matched to a gene: 6. The CDR3 runs to 13 residues. From germline, CDR1 is MNHEY and CDR2 SVGAGI. CDR3 coding DNA: TGTGCCAGCAGCACAGGGGAGGTGACTGAAGCTTTCTTT. The encoded protein is CASSTGEVTEAFF.

The CDR3 DNA reads TGCAGCGTTGAAGGCAGGGTGCCGGCTGGCTACACCTTC. This sequence encodes CSVEGRVPAGYTF. The V and J genes are TRBV29-1 and TRBJ1-2; TRBD1 might be the D (5 bases). The V end was cut by 1 base, the J end by 7 bases, with 13 bases between. The CDR3 is 13 residues long. Germline CDR1 reads SQVTM; CDR2 reads ANQGSEA.